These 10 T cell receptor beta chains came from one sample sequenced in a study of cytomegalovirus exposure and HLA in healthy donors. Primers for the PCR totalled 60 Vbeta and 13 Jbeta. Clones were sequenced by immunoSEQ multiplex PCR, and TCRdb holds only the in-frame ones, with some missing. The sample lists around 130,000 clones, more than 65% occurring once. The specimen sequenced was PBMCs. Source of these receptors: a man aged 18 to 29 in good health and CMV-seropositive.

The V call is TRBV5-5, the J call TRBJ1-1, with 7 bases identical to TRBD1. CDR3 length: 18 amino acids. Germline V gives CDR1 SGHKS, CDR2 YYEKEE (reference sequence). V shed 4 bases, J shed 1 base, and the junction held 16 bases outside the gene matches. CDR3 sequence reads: CASSPHGTVNPQNTEAFF. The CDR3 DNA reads TGTGCCAGCAGCCCTCACGGGACAGTGAACCCCCAGAACACTGAAGCTTTCTTT.

Here the CDR3 DNA reads TGTGCCAGCAGTTATCGACAGACAGATACGCAGTATTTT. This gives the protein CASSYRQTDTQYF. The chain employs TRBV27 and TRBJ2-3, with D possibly matching TRBD1 (5 bases). This CDR3 spans 13 amino acids. Germline V gene sequence: CDR1 MNHEY, CDR2 SMNVEV (reference sequence). V lost 4 bases and J lost 3, with 8 bases in between.

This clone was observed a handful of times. CDR3 in amino acids: CAGGTERETVLDNEQFF. In nucleotides, the CDR3 is TGTGCCGGGGGAACCGAGCGGGAGACAGTGCTGGACAATGAGCAGTTCTTC. This chain connects TRBV7-3 to TRBJ2-1, with 8 bases identical to TRBD2. V trimming: 11 bases; J trimming: 5 bases; junction bases outside the gene matches: 20. The CDR3 covers 17 residues. The germline gives CDR1 SGHTA, CDR2 FQGTGA.

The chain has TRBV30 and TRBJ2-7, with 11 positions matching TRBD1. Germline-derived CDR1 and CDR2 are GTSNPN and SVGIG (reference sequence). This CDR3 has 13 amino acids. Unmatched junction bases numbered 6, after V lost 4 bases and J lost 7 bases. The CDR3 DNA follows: TGTGCCTGGAAGGGGACAGGGGGGTATGAGCAGTACTTC. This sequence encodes CAWKGTGGYEQYF.

The CDR3 bases are TGTGCCAGCAGTCCAGACAGAAACTATGGCTACACCTTC. Amino acids: CASSPDRNYGYTF. The V gene is TRBV27, the J gene TRBJ1-2; a possible D gene is TRBD1 (5 bases). This CDR3 has 13 amino acids. V shed 5 bases and J shed 2 bases, with 9 bases lying between them. Germline V lookup: CDR1 MNHEY, CDR2 SMNVEV (reference sequence).

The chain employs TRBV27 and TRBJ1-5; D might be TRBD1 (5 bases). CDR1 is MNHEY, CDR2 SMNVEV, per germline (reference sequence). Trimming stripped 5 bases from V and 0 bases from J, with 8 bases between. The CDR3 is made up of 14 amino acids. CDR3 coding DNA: TGTGCCAGCAGTCCCCAGGGTAGCAATCAGCCCCAGCATTTT. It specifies CASSPQGSNQPQHF.

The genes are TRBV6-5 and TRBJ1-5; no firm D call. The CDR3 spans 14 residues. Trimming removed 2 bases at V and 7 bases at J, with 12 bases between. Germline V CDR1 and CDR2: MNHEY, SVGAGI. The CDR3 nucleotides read TGTGCCAGCAGTTACGGTCCTGGAGAGCAGCCCCAGCATTTT. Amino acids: CASSYGPGEQPQHF.

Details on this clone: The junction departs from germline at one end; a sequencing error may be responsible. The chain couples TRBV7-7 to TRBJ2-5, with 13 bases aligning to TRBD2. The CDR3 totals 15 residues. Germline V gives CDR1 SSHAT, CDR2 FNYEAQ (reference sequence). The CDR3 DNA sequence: TGTGCTAGCAGCCCGGGGACTAGCGGGAAGGCGACCCAGTACTTC. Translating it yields CASSPGTSGKATQYF.

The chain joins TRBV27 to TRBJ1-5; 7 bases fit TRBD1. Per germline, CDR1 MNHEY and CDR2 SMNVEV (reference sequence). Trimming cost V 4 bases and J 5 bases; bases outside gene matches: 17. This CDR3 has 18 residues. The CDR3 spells CASSSVGRGCESDQPQHF. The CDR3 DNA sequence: TGTGCCAGCAGTTCCGTCGGCAGGGGGTGTGAGAGTGATCAGCCCCAGCATTTT.

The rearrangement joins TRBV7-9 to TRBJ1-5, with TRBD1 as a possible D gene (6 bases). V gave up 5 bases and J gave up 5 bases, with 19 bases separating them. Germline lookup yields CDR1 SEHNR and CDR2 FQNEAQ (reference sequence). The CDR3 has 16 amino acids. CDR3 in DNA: TGTGCCAGCAGCAAAAATCCCCAGGGGCAGGATCAGCCCCAGCATTTT. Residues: CASSKNPQGQDQPQHF.